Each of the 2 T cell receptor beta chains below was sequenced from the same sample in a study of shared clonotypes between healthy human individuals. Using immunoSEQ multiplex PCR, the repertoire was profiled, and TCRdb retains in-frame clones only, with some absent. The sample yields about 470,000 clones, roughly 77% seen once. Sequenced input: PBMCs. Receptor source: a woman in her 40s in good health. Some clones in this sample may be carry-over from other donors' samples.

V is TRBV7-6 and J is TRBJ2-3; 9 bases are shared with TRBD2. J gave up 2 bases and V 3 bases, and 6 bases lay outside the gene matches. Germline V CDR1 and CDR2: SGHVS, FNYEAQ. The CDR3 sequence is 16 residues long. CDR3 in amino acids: CASSFASGTVTDTQYF. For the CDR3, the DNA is TGTGCCAGCAGCTTCGCTAGCGGGACGGTCACAGATACGCAGTATTTT.

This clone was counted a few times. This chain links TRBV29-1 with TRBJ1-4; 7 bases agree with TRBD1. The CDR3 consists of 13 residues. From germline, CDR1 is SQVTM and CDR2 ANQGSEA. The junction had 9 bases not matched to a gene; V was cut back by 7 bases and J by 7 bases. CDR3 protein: CSALTGFGEKLFF. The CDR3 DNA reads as TGCAGCGCCCTGACAGGGTTTGGTGAAAAACTGTTTTTT.